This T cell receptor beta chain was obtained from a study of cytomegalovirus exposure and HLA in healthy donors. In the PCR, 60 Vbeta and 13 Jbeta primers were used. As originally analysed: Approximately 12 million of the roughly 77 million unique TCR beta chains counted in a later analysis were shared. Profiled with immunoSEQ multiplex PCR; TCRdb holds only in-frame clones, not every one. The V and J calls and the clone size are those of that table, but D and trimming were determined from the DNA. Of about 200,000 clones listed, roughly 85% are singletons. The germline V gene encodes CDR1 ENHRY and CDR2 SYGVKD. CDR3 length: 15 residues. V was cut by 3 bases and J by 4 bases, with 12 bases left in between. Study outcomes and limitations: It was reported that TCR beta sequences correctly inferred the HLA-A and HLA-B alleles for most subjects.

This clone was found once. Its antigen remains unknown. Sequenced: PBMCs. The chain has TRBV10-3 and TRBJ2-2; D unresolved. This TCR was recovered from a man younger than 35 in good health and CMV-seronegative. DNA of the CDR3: TGTGCCATCAGTGAACCCGGGTTGGGCACCGGGGAGCTGTTTTTT. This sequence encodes CAISEPGLGTGELFF.